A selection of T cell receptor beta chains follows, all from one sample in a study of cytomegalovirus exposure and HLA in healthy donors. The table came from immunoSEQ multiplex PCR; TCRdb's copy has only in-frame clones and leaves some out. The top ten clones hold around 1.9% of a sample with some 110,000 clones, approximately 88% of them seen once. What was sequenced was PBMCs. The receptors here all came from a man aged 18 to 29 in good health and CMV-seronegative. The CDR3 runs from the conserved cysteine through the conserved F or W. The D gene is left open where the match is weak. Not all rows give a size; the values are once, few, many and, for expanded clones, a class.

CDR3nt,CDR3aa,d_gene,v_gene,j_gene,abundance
TGTGCCAGCTCACCACCGGTCGGCGGAACTGAAGCTTTCTTT,CASSPPVGGTEAFF,NA,TRBV18,TRBJ1-1,NA
TGTGCCGGAGGGGACAGGGGGCTCGAGCAGTACTTC,CAGGDRGLEQYF,TRBD1,TRBV7-2,TRBJ2-7,NA
TGTGCCAGCAGCCCGGGGTGGACCACCGGGGAGCTGTTTTTT,CASSPGWTTGELFF,NA,TRBV6-5,TRBJ2-2,NA
TGTGCCAGCAGTTTAAGGCAGGGTTATCAGCCCCAGCATTTT,CASSLRQGYQPQHF,NA,TRBV27,TRBJ1-5,few
TGTGCCAGCAGTTACGACAGTAGCAATCAGCCCCAGCATTTT,CASSYDSSNQPQHF,NA,TRBV6-6,TRBJ1-5,NA
TGTGCCAGCGTAACAGGGGAATATGGCTACACCTTC,CASVTGEYGYTF,TRBD1,TRBV6-5,TRBJ1-2,NA
TGTGCCAGCAGTTACTCCGAGGTATCTGGAAACACCATATATTTT,CASSYSEVSGNTIYF,NA,TRBV6-5,TRBJ1-3,NA
TGTGCCAGCGGAACTCGGACTAGCGGTTTCGTGCAGTACTTC,CASGTRTSGFVQYF,TRBD2,TRBV7-9,TRBJ2-7,NA
TGTGCCAGCAGCCAAGTGGGGGGAAATTCACCCCTCCACTTT,CASSQVGGNSPLHF,NA,TRBV14,TRBJ1-6,few
TGTGCCAGCAGCGCCCGAAGGGACAGCAACACCGGGGAGCTGTTTTTT,CASSARRDSNTGELFF,TRBD1,TRBV5-8,TRBJ2-2,NA
TGTGCCAGCAGTGGGGAACAGGGGAGCACTGAAGCTTTCTTT,CASSGEQGSTEAFF,TRBD1,TRBV25-1,TRBJ1-1,NA
TGTGCCAGCAGCTTCGCTAGAAGTAGTCCGGAGACCCAGTACTTC,CASSFARSSPETQYF,NA,TRBV5-6,TRBJ2-5,NA
TGCGCCAGCAGCAGGGGGCTCGGCTATGGCTACACCTTC,CASSRGLGYGYTF,TRBD1,TRBV5-1,TRBJ1-2,NA
TGTGCCAGTAGCAACACCGGACAGTACGAGCAGTACTTC,CASSNTGQYEQYF,NA,TRBV19,TRBJ2-7,NA